Listed below are T cell receptor beta chains from one sample, sequenced in a study of shared clonotypes between healthy human individuals. Repertoires were generated with immunoSEQ multiplex PCR, while TCRdb's copy carries only in-frame clones and drops some. The table shows roughly 1,800,000 clones, with approximately 94% occurring only once. The specimen was naive CD8+ T cells sorted from blood. Receptors originate from a man aged 18 to 29 in good health. CDR3s include the opening cysteine and the closing phenylalanine or tryptophan. The order of the fields is CDR3 length, V gene, clone size, CDR3 protein. Size tells how often a clone was seen (once, few, many) or the class of an expanded clone, and some rows leave it out.

CDR3 length: 11
V gene: TRBV18
clone size: NA
CDR3 protein: CASSPGDTQYF

CDR3 length: 13
V gene: TRBV6-5
clone size: NA
CDR3 protein: CASSYLGDSEQFF

CDR3 length: 13
V gene: TRBV27
clone size: NA
CDR3 protein: CASSPGQNQPQHF

CDR3 length: 14
V gene: TRBV6-5
clone size: NA
CDR3 protein: CASSPGQVGETQYF

CDR3 length: 14
V gene: TRBV5-1
clone size: NA
CDR3 protein: CASSSDSNDDEQFF

CDR3 length: 14
V gene: TRBV27
clone size: NA
CDR3 protein: CASSSAGETYEQYF

CDR3 length: 12
V gene: TRBV7-9
clone size: NA
CDR3 protein: CASSAGDTEAFF

CDR3 length: 14
V gene: TRBV6-5
clone size: NA
CDR3 protein: CASSLRTGGTEAFF

CDR3 length: 14
V gene: TRBV30
clone size: NA
CDR3 protein: CAWSWEESGSPLHF

CDR3 length: 14
V gene: TRBV7-9
clone size: NA
CDR3 protein: CASSLAGGGDGYTF

CDR3 length: 15
V gene: TRBV14
clone size: NA
CDR3 protein: CASTSTSGPWNEQFF

CDR3 length: 16
V gene: TRBV2
clone size: NA
CDR3 protein: CASSLQPGADTDTQYF

CDR3 length: 15
V gene: TRBV27
clone size: once
CDR3 protein: CASSAGPQGGETQYF

CDR3 length: 15
V gene: TRBV7-9
clone size: NA
CDR3 protein: CASSSRAGVGETQYF

CDR3 length: 13
V gene: TRBV30
clone size: NA
CDR3 protein: CAWSYGTGEGQYF

CDR3 length: 14
V gene: TRBV5-1
clone size: NA
CDR3 protein: CASSWTSGEYEQYF

CDR3 length: 15
V gene: TRBV4-1
clone size: NA
CDR3 protein: CASSQDRIPWLGYTF

CDR3 length: 14
V gene: TRBV6-5
clone size: NA
CDR3 protein: CASSSDGSNQPQHF

CDR3 length: 15
V gene: TRBV27
clone size: NA
CDR3 protein: CASSFLEDRNTEAFF

CDR3 length: 16
V gene: TRBV28
clone size: NA
CDR3 protein: CASRLGTSKSKETQYF

CDR3 length: 13
V gene: TRBV4-2
clone size: NA
CDR3 protein: CASSQEPADTQYF

CDR3 length: 15
V gene: TRBV6-1
clone size: NA
CDR3 protein: CASSEFRREGTEAFF

CDR3 length: 14
V gene: TRBV27
clone size: NA
CDR3 protein: CASSLSPYNSPLHF

CDR3 length: 13
V gene: TRBV5-8
clone size: few
CDR3 protein: CASSSPGVGPLHF

CDR3 length: 17
V gene: TRBV5-8
clone size: NA
CDR3 protein: CASSLVFWQGIGETQYF

CDR3 length: 15
V gene: TRBV7-9
clone size: NA
CDR3 protein: CASSPGTAGEETQYF

CDR3 length: 14
V gene: TRBV11-2
clone size: NA
CDR3 protein: CASSLDKGFYEQYF

CDR3 length: 13
V gene: TRBV4-3
clone size: NA
CDR3 protein: CASSQDAGYEQYF

CDR3 length: 17
V gene: TRBV5-1
clone size: NA
CDR3 protein: CASSLGWGLAESNEQFF

CDR3 length: 14
V gene: TRBV15
clone size: NA
CDR3 protein: CATAQGYTTYEQYF

CDR3 length: 13
V gene: TRBV4-1
clone size: NA
CDR3 protein: CASSQLMNTEAFF

CDR3 length: 15
V gene: TRBV30
clone size: NA
CDR3 protein: CAWSGLAGVIGEQFF

CDR3 length: 17
V gene: TRBV2
clone size: NA
CDR3 protein: CASRSSSGVFGRETQYF

CDR3 length: 15
V gene: TRBV19
clone size: NA
CDR3 protein: CATQLTRGEFDEQYF

CDR3 length: 13
V gene: TRBV4-1
clone size: NA
CDR3 protein: CASSHQILYEQYF

CDR3 length: 19
V gene: TRBV7-8
clone size: NA
CDR3 protein: CASSLSSGGYLTSGNTIYF

CDR3 length: 14
V gene: TRBV4-1
clone size: NA
CDR3 protein: CASSRQGGEDEQYF

CDR3 length: 12
V gene: TRBV19
clone size: NA
CDR3 protein: CASSPGGYEQYF

CDR3 length: 15
V gene: TRBV5-4
clone size: NA
CDR3 protein: CASSPGQGTHYGYTF

CDR3 length: 15
V gene: TRBV30
clone size: NA
CDR3 protein: CAWGAGGPGTDTQYF

CDR3 length: 19
V gene: TRBV7-2
clone size: few
CDR3 protein: CASSSPLGDLRGRADTQYF

CDR3 length: 12
V gene: TRBV30
clone size: NA
CDR3 protein: CAWSAGPYEQYF

CDR3 length: 13
V gene: TRBV27
clone size: NA
CDR3 protein: CASSLNLDNEQFF

CDR3 length: 16
V gene: TRBV6-5
clone size: NA
CDR3 protein: CASSYRAGGFTDTQYF

CDR3 length: 16
V gene: TRBV7-9
clone size: NA
CDR3 protein: CASSLKAIPSTDTQYF

CDR3 length: 15
V gene: TRBV9
clone size: NA
CDR3 protein: CASSVVAGGNSPLHF

CDR3 length: 14
V gene: TRBV5-6
clone size: NA
CDR3 protein: CASSLGGKVGELFF

CDR3 length: 17
V gene: TRBV18
clone size: once
CDR3 protein: CASSPRTSGSRTGELFF

CDR3 length: 16
V gene: TRBV5-1
clone size: NA
CDR3 protein: CASSPTSGGAPDTQYF

CDR3 length: 10
V gene: TRBV2
clone size: NA
CDR3 protein: CASSAGGYTF

CDR3 length: 15
V gene: TRBV2
clone size: NA
CDR3 protein: CASSHGLAVTDTQYF

CDR3 length: 15
V gene: TRBV6-5
clone size: NA
CDR3 protein: CASSLGLGPGTEQYF

CDR3 length: 16
V gene: TRBV15
clone size: NA
CDR3 protein: CATSRGTGGLHNEQFF

CDR3 length: 19
V gene: TRBV19
clone size: NA
CDR3 protein: CASSIPLGTGDPGANVLTF

CDR3 length: 12
V gene: TRBV5-1
clone size: NA
CDR3 protein: CASSKGYNEQFF

CDR3 length: 16
V gene: TRBV5-1
clone size: NA
CDR3 protein: CATRLEPGLATDTQYF

CDR3 length: 14
V gene: TRBV29-1
clone size: once
CDR3 protein: CSVEVGEGPEKLFF

CDR3 length: 18
V gene: TRBV21-1
clone size: NA
CDR3 protein: CASSKARDGRKENTEAFF

CDR3 length: 15
V gene: TRBV27
clone size: NA
CDR3 protein: CASRRAEASTDTQYF

CDR3 length: 13
V gene: TRBV13
clone size: NA
CDR3 protein: CASSLRGAYEQYF